This T cell receptor beta chain emerged from a study of cytomegalovirus exposure and HLA in healthy donors. Germline V gene sequence: CDR1 MDHEN, CDR2 SYDVKM. The ends lost 6 bases at V and 6 bases at J; junction bases unmatched: 10. CDR3 size: 17 residues. Primers: 60 Vbeta forward and 13 Jbeta reverse. The repertoire was sequenced with immunoSEQ multiplex PCR; TCRdb's copy has only in-frame clones and lacks some. Listed are 68,000 or so clones; 6.5% to 9.5% falls within the top ten. The receptor comes from a female donor in good health and CMV-seropositive. The rearrangement joins TRBV28 to TRBJ2-2; 13 bases agree with TRBD2. The specimen sequenced was PBMCs. CDR3 sequence reads: CASSWTSGSVNSGELFF. CDR3 bases: TGTGCCAGCAGCTGGACTAGCGGGAGTGTTAACTCCGGGGAGCTGTTTTTT.